This T cell receptor (beta chain) derives from a study of T cell responses to AZD1222 COVID-19 vaccine. There are 15 residues in the CDR3. The V end lost 4 bases, the J end lost 0 bases, and 10 bases lay between the germline ends. Germline V gene sequence: CDR1 MDHEN, CDR2 SYDVKM. Sequencing used immunoSEQ multiplex PCR; TCRdb keeps in-frame clones, though not all of them. The sample has fewer than 120,000 clones; 81% are singletons. The TCR comes from an adult in good health. The chain links TRBV28 to TRBJ1-3; D is undetermined. Sequenced material: peripheral blood, taken on day 0 of AZD1222 vaccination. This CDR3 is CASSYRTGSGNTIYF. The CDR3 DNA sequence: TGTGCCAGCAGTTACCGGACGGGCTCTGGAAACACCATATATTTT.